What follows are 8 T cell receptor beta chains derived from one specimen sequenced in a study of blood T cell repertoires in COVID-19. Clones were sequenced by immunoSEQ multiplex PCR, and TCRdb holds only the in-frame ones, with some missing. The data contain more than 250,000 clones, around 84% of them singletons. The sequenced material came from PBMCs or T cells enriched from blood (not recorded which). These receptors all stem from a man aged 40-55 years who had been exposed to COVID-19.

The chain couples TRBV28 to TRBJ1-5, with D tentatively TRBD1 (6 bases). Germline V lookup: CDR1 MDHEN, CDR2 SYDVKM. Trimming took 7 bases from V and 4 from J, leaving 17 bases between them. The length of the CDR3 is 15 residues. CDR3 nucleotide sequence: TGTGCCAGCACCCCGCAGGGGAGCATAAATCAGCCCCAGCATTTT. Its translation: CASTPQGSINQPQHF.

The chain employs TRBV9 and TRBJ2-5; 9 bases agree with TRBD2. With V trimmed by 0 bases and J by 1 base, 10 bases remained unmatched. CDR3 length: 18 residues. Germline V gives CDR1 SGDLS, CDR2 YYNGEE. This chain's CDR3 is CASSVGRAGGLSQETQYF. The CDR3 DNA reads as TGTGCCAGCAGCGTAGGAAGGGCGGGAGGGCTGTCCCAAGAGACCCAGTACTTC.

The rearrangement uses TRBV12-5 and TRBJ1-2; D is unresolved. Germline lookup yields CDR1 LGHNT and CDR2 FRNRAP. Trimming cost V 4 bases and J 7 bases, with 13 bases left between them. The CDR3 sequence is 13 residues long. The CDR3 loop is CASGSLGVGGYTF. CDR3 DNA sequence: TGTGCTAGTGGTTCTTTGGGAGTAGGTGGCTACACCTTC.

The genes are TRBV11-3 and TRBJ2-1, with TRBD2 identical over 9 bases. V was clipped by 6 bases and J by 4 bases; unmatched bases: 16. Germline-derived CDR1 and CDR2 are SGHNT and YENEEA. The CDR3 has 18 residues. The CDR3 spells CASSPISGSSPTYNEQFF. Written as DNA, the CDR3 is TGTGCCAGCAGTCCCATTAGCGGGAGTTCCCCGACTTACAATGAGCAGTTCTTC. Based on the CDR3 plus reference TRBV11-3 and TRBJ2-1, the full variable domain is EAGVVQSPRYKIIEKKQPVAFWCNPISGHNTLYWYLQNLGQGPELLIRYENEEAVDDSQLPKDRFSAERLKGVDSTLKIQPAELGDSAVYLCASSPISGSSPTYNEQFFGPGTRLTVL.

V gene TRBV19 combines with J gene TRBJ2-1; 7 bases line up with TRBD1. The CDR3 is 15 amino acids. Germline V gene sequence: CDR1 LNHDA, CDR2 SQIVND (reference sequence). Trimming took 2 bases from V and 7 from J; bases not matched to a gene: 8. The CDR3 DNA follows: TGTGCCAGTAGTATATGGCAGGGGGTAGGAAATGAGCAGTTCTTC. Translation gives CASSIWQGVGNEQFF.

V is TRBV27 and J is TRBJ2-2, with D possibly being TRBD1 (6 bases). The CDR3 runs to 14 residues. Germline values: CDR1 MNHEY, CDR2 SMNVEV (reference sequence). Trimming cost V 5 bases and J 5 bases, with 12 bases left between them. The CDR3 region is CASSDYRVTGELFF. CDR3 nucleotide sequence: TGTGCCAGCAGTGACTACAGGGTGACCGGGGAGCTGTTTTTT.

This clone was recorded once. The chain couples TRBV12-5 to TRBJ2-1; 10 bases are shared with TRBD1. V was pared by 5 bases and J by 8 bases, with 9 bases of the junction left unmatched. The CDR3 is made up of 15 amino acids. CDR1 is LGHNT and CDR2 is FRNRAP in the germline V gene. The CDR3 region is CASGAPGTGAHEQFF. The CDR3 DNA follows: TGTGCTAGTGGTGCCCCCGGGACAGGGGCCCATGAGCAGTTCTTC.

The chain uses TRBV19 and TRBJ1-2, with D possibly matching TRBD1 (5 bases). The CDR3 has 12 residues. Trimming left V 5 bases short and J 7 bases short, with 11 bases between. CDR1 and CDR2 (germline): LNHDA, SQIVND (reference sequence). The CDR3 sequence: CASSHAGGGYTF. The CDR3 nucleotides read TGTGCCAGTAGTCACGCCGGGGGTGGCTACACCTTC.